The 21 T cell receptor beta chains below were found in one sample sequenced in a study of OX40 agonist ivuxolimab in advanced cancers. TCRdb's copy holds only in-frame clones and misses some; the assay was immunoSEQ multiplex PCR. This table has roughly 100,000 clones, over 85% appearing once. The sample consisted of CD4+ or CD8+ T cells sorted from blood, taken in a trial of the OX40 agonist ivuxolimab. The receptors come from an adult with an advanced solid tumor such as melanoma, head and neck, liver or kidney cancer.

This sequence joins TRBV30 and TRBJ1-2, with a possible D match to TRBD1 (5 bases). Germline CDR1 and CDR2: GTSNPN and SVGIG (reference sequence). V dropped 8 bases and J dropped 4 bases, with 38 bases sitting between them. This CDR3 region has 20 residues. CDR3 nucleotide sequence: TGTGCCCTTCCTCGTACGGGGGGATACCGAGGGTCGAGGATGAGCTATGGCTACACCTTC. Its protein is CALPRTGGYRGSRMSYGYTF.

This clone has only a few counts. The rearrangement joins TRBV27 to TRBJ1-4; no clear D gene. Germline loops: CDR1 MNHEY, CDR2 SMNVEV (reference sequence). V was trimmed by 4 bases and J by 0 bases, leaving 3 bases between them. CDR3 length: 13 residues. CDR3 in DNA: TGTGCCAGCAGTTCTACAACTAATGAAAAACTGTTTTTT. Protein product: CASSSTTNEKLFF.

This rearrangement joins TRBV7-6 to TRBJ2-7, with 7 nucleotides matching TRBD1. Per germline, CDR1 SGHVS and CDR2 FNYEAQ. With V trimmed by 1 base and J by 3 bases, 9 bases remained unmatched. The CDR3 is made up of 16 amino acids. CDR3 sequence (DNA): TGTGCCAGCAGCTTAGGGGGAACAGGGGCCCGCTACGAGCAGTACTTC. Protein sequence: CASSLGGTGARYEQYF. Combining the CDR3 with reference TRBV7-6 and TRBJ2-7 gives the whole variable domain GAGVSQSPRYKVTKRGQDVALRCDPISGHVSLYWYRQALGQGPEFLTYFNYEAQQDKSGLPNDRFSAERPEGSISTLTIQRTEQRDSAMYRCASSLGGTGARYEQYFGPGTRLTVT.

The V call is TRBV18, the J call TRBJ1-3, with D unresolved. Germline-derived CDR1 and CDR2 are KGHSH and LQKENI. This CDR3 is built from 14 residues. Deletions cut 3 bases from V and 7 bases from J, with 13 bases between. DNA of the CDR3: TGTGCCAGCTCACCCCAAACGACCGGGAACACCATATATTTT. It codes for CASSPQTTGNTIYF.

This chain links TRBV27 with TRBJ2-3, with no clear D. Trimming cost V 6 bases and J 3 bases, with 13 bases left between them. The CDR3 has 14 amino acids. Germline V gene data show CDR1 as MNHEY and CDR2 as SMNVEV (reference sequence). The CDR3 region is CASRRLDFTDTQYF. The CDR3 DNA reads as TGTGCCAGCAGACGACTGGATTTTACAGATACGCAGTATTTT.

This chain joins TRBV5-1 and TRBJ2-7, with D maybe TRBD1 (6 bases). The CDR3 covers 14 residues. With 0 bases removed from V and 3 bases from J, the gap between germline ends came to 10 bases. Germline-derived CDR1 and CDR2 are SGHRS and YFSETQ. In DNA, the CDR3 is TGCGCCAGCAGCTTGGGGACAGCGATCTACGAGCAGTACTTC. Amino acids: CASSLGTAIYEQYF.

This chain connects TRBV29-1 to TRBJ1-4; D unresolved. The length of the CDR3 is 12 residues. The V gene lost 1 base and the J gene lost 9 bases, with 9 bases spanning the gap. Germline V gene data show CDR1 as SQVTM and CDR2 as ANQGSEA. The CDR3 DNA follows: TGCAGCGTTGAAGTTACGGCCAAAAAACTGTTTTTT. Amino acids: CSVEVTAKKLFF.

Details on this clone: The same CDR3 also results from other DNA sequences found in this sample. The V gene is TRBV11-2, the J gene TRBJ1-1, with D maybe TRBD1 (5 bases). The V gene's germline CDR1 is SGHAT and CDR2 FQNNGV. The CDR3 is made up of 14 amino acids. The V end lost 0 bases, the J end lost 5 bases, and 10 bases lay between the germline ends. CDR3 in DNA: TGTGCCAGCAGCTTAGACAGGGTGGGAACTGAAGCTTTCTTT. This gives the protein CASSLDRVGTEAFF.

The chain links TRBV25-1 to TRBJ2-1; TRBD1 matches 9 bases. The V gene's germline CDR1 is MGHDK and CDR2 SYGVNS. The CDR3 is made up of 14 amino acids. Trimming took 5 bases from V and 2 from J; bases not matched to a gene: 1. The CDR3 DNA is TGTGCCAGCAGTCGGGACAGGGCCTACAATGAGCAGTTCTTC. Protein: CASSRDRAYNEQFF.

The rearrangement joins TRBV5-4 to TRBJ1-1; 9 bases line up with TRBD1. The V gene end was trimmed by 3 bases and the J gene end by 4 bases; junction bases not matched to a gene: 10. The CDR3 has 16 residues. In germline, CDR1 is SGHNT, CDR2 YYREEE (reference sequence). This chain's CDR3 is CASSSTGQGLSTEAFF. CDR3 DNA sequence: TGTGCCAGCAGCTCTACTGGACAGGGGCTGAGCACTGAAGCTTTCTTT.

The chain carries TRBV30 and TRBJ1-6; the D is unclear. V was shortened by 1 base and J by 9 bases, with 13 bases between the two germline ends. This CDR3 region has 14 residues. Germline values: CDR1 GTSNPN, CDR2 SVGIG (reference sequence). Written as DNA, the CDR3 is TGTGCCTGGAGTGCGGCAGGTCCGAGTTCACCCCTCCACTTT. Residues: CAWSAAGPSSPLHF.

This chain connects TRBV21-1 to TRBJ1-6. TRBV21-1 is labeled a pseudogene. There are 16 residues in the CDR3. The CDR3 spells CASSNPRSEINSPLHF. The CDR3 coding sequence is TGTGCCAGCAGCAACCCCCGATCTGAGATCAATTCACCCCTCCACTTT.

This chain uses TRBV28 with TRBJ1-5; no reliable D call. Germline assignment: CDR1 MDHEN and CDR2 SYDVKM. This CDR3 region has 11 residues. V was pared by 6 bases and J by 11 bases, with 11 bases between. The CDR3 loop reads CASSIGSSQHF. CDR3 DNA: TGTGCCAGCAGCATAGGTTCTTCCCAGCATTTT. Combining the CDR3 with reference TRBV28 and TRBJ1-5 gives the whole variable domain DVKVTQSSRYLVKRTGEKVFLECVQDMDHENMFWYRQDPGLGLRLIYFSYDVKMKEKGDIPEGYSVSREKKERFSLILESASTNQTSMYLCASSIGSSQHFGDGTRLSIL.

The chain uses TRBV27 and TRBJ1-5, with TRBD1 identical over 11 bases. Germline CDR1 and CDR2: MNHEY and SMNVEV (reference sequence). The CDR3 has 14 residues. The trim removed 8 bases at V and 6 bases at J, leaving 6 bases unmatched. For the CDR3, the DNA is TGTGCCAGCGCCGGGACAGGGGGGGGTCAGCCCCAGCATTTT. Translating gives CASAGTGGGQPQHF.

V is TRBV14 and J is TRBJ1-1; TRBD1 might be the D (5 bases). Germline V gene sequence: CDR1 SGHDN, CDR2 FVKESK. CDR3 length: 13 amino acids. The germline V and J ends were trimmed by 3 bases and 5 bases, with 10 bases remaining between them. CDR3 sequence reads: CASSQGRGTEAFF. CDR3 DNA: TGTGCCAGCAGCCAGGGGCGGGGGACTGAAGCTTTCTTT.

V usage is TRBV30 and J usage is TRBJ2-3; D may be TRBD2 (5 bases). The V gene lost 5 bases and the J gene lost 2 bases, with 8 bases spanning the gap. The CDR3 loop spans 12 amino acids. The germline CDR1 and CDR2 sequences are GTSNPN and SVGIG (reference sequence). CDR3 DNA sequence: TGTGCCTGGGACTACAACACAGATACGCAGTATTTT. It is translated as CAWDYNTDTQYF.

The CDR3 DNA sequence: TGTGCCAGCAGCCGCCCGGGGACCGGCTACAATGAGCAGTTCTTC. Translation gives CASSRPGTGYNEQFF. The chain uses TRBV5-4 and TRBJ2-1; D possibly uses TRBD1 or TRBD2 (5 bases each). Trimming pared 4 bases from V and 3 bases from J, leaving 14 bases between. The CDR3 spans 15 residues. The V gene's germline CDR1 is SGHNT and CDR2 YYREEE (reference sequence).

The V and J genes are TRBV19 and TRBJ1-2; D gene uncertain. Germline CDR1 and CDR2: LNHDA and SQIVND (reference sequence). CDR3 length: 13 residues. Deletions cut 5 bases from V and 4 bases from J, with 11 bases between. The CDR3 spells CASSLKAGYGYTF. CDR3 coding DNA: TGTGCCAGTAGTCTTAAAGCGGGCTATGGCTACACCTTC.

This chain links TRBV7-3 with TRBJ2-5; 8 bases are shared with TRBD2. The length of the CDR3 is 14 residues. The V gene's germline CDR1 is SGHTA and CDR2 FQGTGA. J gave up 5 bases and V 1 base, and 3 bases lay outside the gene matches. The CDR3 region has the DNA TGTGCCAGCAGCTTAAGCGGGGGGACTGAGACCCAGTACTTC. It codes for CASSLSGGTETQYF.

The V call is TRBV6-5, the J call TRBJ2-5, with D hard to call. V was cut by 6 bases and J by 5 bases, with 13 bases left in between. Germline V gene lookup returns CDR1 MNHEY and CDR2 SVGAGI. The CDR3 length is 13 residues. CDR3 nucleotide sequence: TGTGCCAGCAGCCTGAAGGCGCGCGAGACCCAGTACTTC. Its translation is CASSLKARETQYF.

The V call is TRBV7-9, the J call TRBJ2-5, with 9 bases identical to TRBD2. CDR1 is SEHNR and CDR2 is FQNEAQ in the germline V gene (reference sequence). There are 13 residues in the CDR3. CDR3 DNA sequence: TGTGCGTCCCGAGCGGGGGGAGGAGAGACCCAGTACTTC. Translating gives CASRAGGGETQYF. The entire variable domain, with the rest obtained from reference TRBV7-9 and TRBJ2-5, is as follows: DTGVSQNPRHKITKRGQNVTFRCDPISEHNRLYWYRQTLGQGPEFLTYFQNEAQLEKSRLLSDRFSAERPKGSFSTLEIQRTEQGDSAMYLCASRAGGGETQYFGPGTRLLVL.